Described below is a single TCR beta chain sequence and its context. Its antigen is not known. Generated by immunoSEQ multiplex PCR, the TCRdb table keeps only in-frame clones and is missing some. The sample contains 37,000 or so clones, approximately 67% of which appear only once. This CDR3 comprises 16 residues. In germline, CDR1 is SGHTA, CDR2 FQGNSA. Losses at the gene ends were 0 bases for V and 2 bases for J; bases not matched to a gene: 6. The data originate from a study of vaccination effects on CD4 cells after COVID-19. Study details: Sequencing was preceded by expansion of antigen-specific CD4+ T cells with viral peptide pools in the ViraFEST assay. Participants were vaccinated with two doses of either the BNT162b2 or mRNA-1273 vaccine. Some 2 million PBMC were seeded per well and grown in the presence of about 10 IU/ml IL-2 and about 10 ug/ml peptides.

Cells that had been cultured for ten to eleven days were the source of isolated CD4+ T cells. The sample here was CD4+ T cells from PBMCs cultured without peptide, taken before COVID-19 vaccination. The TCR originated in a human donor who received a COVID-19 vaccine. The chain employs TRBV7-2 and TRBJ1-2, with TRBD1 identical over 7 bases. The CDR3 DNA reads as TGTGCCAGCAGCTTAGCGTCGACAGGGAGGAACTATGGCTACACCTTC. Translation: CASSLASTGRNYGYTF. The variable domain in full, completed from reference TRBV7-2 and TRBJ1-2, reads GAGVSQSPSNKVTEKGKDVELRCDPISGHTALYWYRQSLGQGLEFLIYFQGNSAPDKSGLPSDRFSAERTGGSVSTLTIQRTQQEDSAVYLCASSLASTGRNYGYTFGSGTRLTVV.